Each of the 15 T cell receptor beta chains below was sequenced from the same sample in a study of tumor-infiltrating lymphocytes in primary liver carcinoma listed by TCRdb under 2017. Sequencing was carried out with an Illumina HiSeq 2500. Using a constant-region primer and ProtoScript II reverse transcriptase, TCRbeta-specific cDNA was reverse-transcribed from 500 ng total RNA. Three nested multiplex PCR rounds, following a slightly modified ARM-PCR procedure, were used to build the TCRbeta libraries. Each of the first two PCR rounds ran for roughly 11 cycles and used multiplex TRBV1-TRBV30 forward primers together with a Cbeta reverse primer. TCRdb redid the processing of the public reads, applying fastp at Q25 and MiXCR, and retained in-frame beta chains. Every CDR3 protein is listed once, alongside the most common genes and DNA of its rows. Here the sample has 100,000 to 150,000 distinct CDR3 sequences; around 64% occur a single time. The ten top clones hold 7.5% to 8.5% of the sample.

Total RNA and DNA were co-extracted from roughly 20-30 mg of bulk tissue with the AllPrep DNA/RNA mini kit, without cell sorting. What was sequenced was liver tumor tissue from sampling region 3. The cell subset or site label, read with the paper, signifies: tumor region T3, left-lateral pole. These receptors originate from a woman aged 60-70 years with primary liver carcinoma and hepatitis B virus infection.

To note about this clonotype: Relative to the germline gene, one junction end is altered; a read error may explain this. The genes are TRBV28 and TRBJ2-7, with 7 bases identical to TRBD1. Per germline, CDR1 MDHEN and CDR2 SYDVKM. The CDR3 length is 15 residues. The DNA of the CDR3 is TGTGTCAGCAGGGACAACTGGGACAGACCCTACGAGCAGTACTTC. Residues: CVSRDNWDRPYEQYF.

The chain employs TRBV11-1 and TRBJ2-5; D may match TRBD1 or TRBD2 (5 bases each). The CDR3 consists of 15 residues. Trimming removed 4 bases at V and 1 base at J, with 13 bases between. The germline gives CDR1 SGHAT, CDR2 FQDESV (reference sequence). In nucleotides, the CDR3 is TGTGCCAGCAGCTCCACCGGGGCCCTCCAAGAGACCCAGTACTTC. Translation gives CASSSTGALQETQYF.

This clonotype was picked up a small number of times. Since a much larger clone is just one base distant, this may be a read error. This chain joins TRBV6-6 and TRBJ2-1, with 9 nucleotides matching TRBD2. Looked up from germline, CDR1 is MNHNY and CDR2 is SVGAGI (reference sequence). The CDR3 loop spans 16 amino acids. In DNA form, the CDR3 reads TGTACCAGCACCCCGGTGCGGGAGGGCCCTCTCAATGAGCAGTTCTTC. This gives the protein CTSTPVREGPLNEQFF.

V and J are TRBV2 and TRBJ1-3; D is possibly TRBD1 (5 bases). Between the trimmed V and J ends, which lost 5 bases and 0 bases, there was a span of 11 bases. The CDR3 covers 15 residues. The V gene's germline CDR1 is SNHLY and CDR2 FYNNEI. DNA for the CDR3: TGTGCCAGCAGTAATCGGGGCGGCTCTGGAAACACCATATATTTT. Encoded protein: CASSNRGGSGNTIYF.

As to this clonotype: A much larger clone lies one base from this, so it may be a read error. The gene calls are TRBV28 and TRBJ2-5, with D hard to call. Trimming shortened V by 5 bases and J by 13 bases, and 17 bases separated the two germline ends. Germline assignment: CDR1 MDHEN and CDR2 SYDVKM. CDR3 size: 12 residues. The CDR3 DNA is TGTGCCAGCAGTCGCCAGAGTATGGCCCCGTACTTC. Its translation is CASSRQSMAPYF.

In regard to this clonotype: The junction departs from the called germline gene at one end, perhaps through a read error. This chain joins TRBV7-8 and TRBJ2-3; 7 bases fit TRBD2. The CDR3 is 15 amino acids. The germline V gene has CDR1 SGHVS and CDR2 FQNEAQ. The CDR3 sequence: CASSPRLASTDTHYF. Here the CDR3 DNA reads TGTGCCAGCAGCCCACGACTAGCTAGTACAGATACGCATTATTTT.

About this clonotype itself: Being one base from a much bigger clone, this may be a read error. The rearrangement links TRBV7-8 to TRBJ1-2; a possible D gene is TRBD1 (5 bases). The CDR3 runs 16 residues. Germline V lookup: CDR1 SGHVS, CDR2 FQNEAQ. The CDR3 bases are TGTACCAGCAGCTTAATGGGAGGGGCAGGGAACTATGGCTACACCTTC. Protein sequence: CTSSLMGGAGNYGYTF.

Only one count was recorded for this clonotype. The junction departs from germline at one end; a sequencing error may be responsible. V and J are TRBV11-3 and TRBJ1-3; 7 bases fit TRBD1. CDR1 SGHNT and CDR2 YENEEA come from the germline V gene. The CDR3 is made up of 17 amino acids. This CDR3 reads CTSRTTGAFTPGNTIYF. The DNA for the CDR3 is TGTACCAGCAGGACTACAGGGGCTTTCACTCCTGGAAATACCATATATTTT.

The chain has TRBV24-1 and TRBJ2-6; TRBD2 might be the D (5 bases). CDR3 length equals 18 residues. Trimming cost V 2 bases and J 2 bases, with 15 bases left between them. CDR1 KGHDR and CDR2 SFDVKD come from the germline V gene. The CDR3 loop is CATSDSRRGPPGANVLTF. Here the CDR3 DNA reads TGTGCCACCAGTGATTCCCGTCGAGGGCCCCCTGGGGCCAACGTCCTGACTTTC.

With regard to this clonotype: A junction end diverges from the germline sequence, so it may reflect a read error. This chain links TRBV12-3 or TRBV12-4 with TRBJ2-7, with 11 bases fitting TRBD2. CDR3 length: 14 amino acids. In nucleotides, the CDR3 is TGTGCGAGCAGCATGACTAGCGGGAAGGTAGAGCAGTACTTC. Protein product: CASSMTSGKVEQYF.

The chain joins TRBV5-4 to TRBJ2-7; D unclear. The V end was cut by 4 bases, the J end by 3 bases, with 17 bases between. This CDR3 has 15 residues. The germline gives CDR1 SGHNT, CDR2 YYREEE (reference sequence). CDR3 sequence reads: CASSGRSIRGYEQYF. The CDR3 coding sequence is TGTGCCAGCAGCGGTAGGTCGATAAGAGGCTACGAGCAGTACTTC.

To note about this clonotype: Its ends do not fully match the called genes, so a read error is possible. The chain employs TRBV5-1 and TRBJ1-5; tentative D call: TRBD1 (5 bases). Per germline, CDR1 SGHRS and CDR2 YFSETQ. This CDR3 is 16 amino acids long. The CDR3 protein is CASNLGGPYSNQPQHF. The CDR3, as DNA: TGCGCCAGCAACTTGGGGGGACCTTATAGCAATCAGCCCCAGCATTTT.

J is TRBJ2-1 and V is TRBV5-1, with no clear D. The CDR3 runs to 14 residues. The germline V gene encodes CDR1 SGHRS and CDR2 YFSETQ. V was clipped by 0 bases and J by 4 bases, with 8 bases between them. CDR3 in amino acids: CASSLGSTYNEQFF. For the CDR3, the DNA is TGCGCCAGCAGCTTGGGGTCAACATACAATGAGCAGTTCTTC.

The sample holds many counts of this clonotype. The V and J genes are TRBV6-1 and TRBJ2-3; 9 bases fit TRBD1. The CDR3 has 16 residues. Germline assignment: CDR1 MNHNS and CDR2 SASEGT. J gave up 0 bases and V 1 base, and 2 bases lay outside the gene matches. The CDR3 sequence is CASSEGTGDSTDTQYF. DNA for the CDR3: TGTGCCAGCAGTGAAGGGACAGGGGATAGCACAGATACGCAGTATTTT.

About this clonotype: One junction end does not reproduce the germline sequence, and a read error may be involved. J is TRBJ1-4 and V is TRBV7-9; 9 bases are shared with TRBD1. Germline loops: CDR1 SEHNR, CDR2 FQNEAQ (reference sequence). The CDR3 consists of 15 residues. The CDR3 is CASNLVGTGNEKLFF. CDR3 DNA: TGTGCCAGCAACTTAGTGGGGACAGGGAATGAAAAACTGTTTTTT. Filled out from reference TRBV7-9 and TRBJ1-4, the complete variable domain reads DTGVSQNPRHKITKRGQNVTFRCDPISEHNRLYWYRQTLGQGPEFLTYFQNEAQLEKSRLLSDRFSAERPKGSFSTLEIQRTEQGDSAMYLCASNLVGTGNEKLFFGSGTQLSVL.